The sequence of this T cell receptor beta chain was determined in a study of PD-1 blockade in classical Hodgkin lymphoma (dated by TCRdb to 2018 to 2021). About the investigation overall: Nivolumab dosing was 3 mg/kg intravenously every 2 weeks, continuing until either disease progression or unacceptable toxicity. A peripheral blood immune signature of response to PD-1 blockade in classical Hodgkin lymphoma was defined using TCR beta sequencing and CyTOF. Study-level results and caveats: The study was restricted to a single clinical trial cohort, and the causes of repertoire differences, possibly disease activity or prior therapy, were left undefined. Diversity was lower in patients who began nivolumab less than 1 year after ASCT, so these patients were left out of later analyses to avoid confounding by immune reconstitution. Baseline TCR diversity was reported to be lower in newly diagnosed patients than in healthy donors and to be lower still in relapsed/refractory patients. CD4+ but not CD8+ TCR diversity rose significantly by C4D1 (p=0.0027 vs p=0.16), most apparent in complete responders (p=0.02). Trial patients with a complete response had baseline diversity similar to that of newly diagnosed patients, while partial responders and progressors had significantly lower diversity.

Genomic DNA was isolated using the Qiagen DNeasy kit from unsorted PBMCs as well as from negatively selected CD4+ and CD8+ fractions. TCR beta CDR3 regions were amplified by immunoSEQ multiplex PCR using primers annealing to V and J segments. Amplification bias was minimized using a synthetic immune receptor repertoire, and residual bias was removed computationally after sequencing. Per the source publication's procedure: Repertoire diversity was quantified as the Shannon entropy index using custom Python scripts. Unsorted, CD4+ and CD8+ repertoires were analyzed separately, except in combined analyses where CD4+ and CD8+ sequences were merged in silico. Clonal expansion was defined as a frequency increase of at least 2-fold after treatment compared with C1D1, and clones undetected at baseline were assigned a pseudocount of 0.5. Singleton clones were defined as clones with 0 or 1 copy at C1D1, and non-singleton clones were defined as clones with 2 or more copies. Clones expanded in unsorted samples were labelled as CD4+, CD8+ or unknown by matching protein sequences in sorted samples from the same patient. Wilcoxon tests on paired samples were used to test diversity changes from C1D1 to C4D1. Not all clones reach the TCRdb copy of this immuneACCESS table, which keeps in-frame sequences only. Checked studies attribute under half of the gap to unresolved V genes and leave the rest unexplained. V and J calls and clone size are as listed in that table; D and trimming were resolved from the DNA. Counted in this sample were 20,000 to 25,000 clones; around three quarters of them appeared once. The ten top clones hold about 19% of the sample.

What this sample's time point label stands for: cycle 4 day 1 (C4D1), after 5 to 7 weeks of nivolumab. All trial patients had relapsed after autologous stem cell transplantation, with cohorts A, B and C differing in prior brentuximab vedotin exposure. A total of fewer than 70 patients with relapsed/refractory classical Hodgkin lymphoma made up the trial cohort, and each patient's best overall response was complete response, partial response or progressive disease. Single-agent nivolumab was administered to trial patients in the multi-cohort phase II CheckMate 205 trial. An independent review committee assessed best overall response by applying the 2007 International Working Group response criteria. PBMCs from the trial were collected at three points: immediately before nivolumab initiation (C1D1), and during therapy at cycle 2 day 1 and cycle 4 day 1. Peripheral blood was collected in 8 mL Vacutainer Cell Preparation Tubes, from which PBMCs were isolated by centrifugation and then cryopreserved.

Points on this clone: Its antigen is currently not known. The input lacks base qualities; no much larger clone sits a single base away.

This sample comprised peripheral blood mononuclear cells (PBMCs), obtained before the fourth cycle of nivolumab. The origin of this receptor is a human donor with classical Hodgkin lymphoma.

The DNA sequence is TGTGCCAGCAGCCGCGAGACAGCGAACACTGAAGCTTTCTTT. Its amino acids are CASSRETANTEAFF. This receptor chain uses TRBV14 and TRBJ1-1; TRBD1 is a possible D gene, resting on 5 matching bases. CDR3 length: 14 amino acids, cysteine to phenylalanine. Just the 42-base CDR3 DNA is kept, in frame starting at base 1. CDR1 and CDR2 are drawn from the germline V gene: SGHDN, FVKESK. Relative to germline, V is 4 bases shorter and J is 1 base shorter, with 10 bases between their ends.